These T cell receptor beta chains were read from a single sample in a study of T cell responses to AZD1222 COVID-19 vaccine. TCRdb's copy holds only in-frame clones and misses some; the assay was immunoSEQ multiplex PCR. Of 150,000 to 200,000 clones in the sample, approximately 93% were seen once. The sample was peripheral blood, taken on day 0 of AZD1222 vaccination. All receptors come from an adult in good health. The CDR3 runs from the conserved cysteine through the conserved F or W. Fields, in order: clone size, V gene, J gene, D gene, CDR3 protein, CDR3 DNA. D genes are given only for firm matches. Some rows have no size entry. The others give once, few or many, or a class for an expanded clone.

.,TRBV5-1,TRBJ1-4,.,CASSLTLNEKLFF,TGCGCCAGCAGCTTAACCCTTAATGAAAAACTGTTTTTT
.,TRBV5-1,TRBJ2-7,TRBD2,CASSLVGLAGEYEQYF,TGCGCCAGCAGCTTGGTGGGACTAGCGGGAGAGTACGAGCAGTACTTC
.,TRBV2,TRBJ2-4,.,CASRGQSPKNIQYF,TGTGCCAGCAGAGGACAGAGCCCCAAAAACATTCAGTACTTC
.,TRBV7-6,TRBJ2-2,.,CASSHKQGPGELFF,TGTGCCAGCAGCCATAAACAGGGTCCCGGGGAGCTGTTTTTT
.,TRBV2,TRBJ2-7,.,CASRAASSYEQYF,TGTGCCAGCAGGGCAGCGAGTTCCTACGAGCAGTACTTC
.,TRBV14,TRBJ1-2,.,CASSQDLGGVNYGYTF,TGTGCCAGCAGCCAGGACCTTGGGGGGGTTAACTATGGCTACACCTTC
.,TRBV18,TRBJ2-1,TRBD2,CASSPLTSGDYNEQFF,TGTGCCAGCTCACCTCTGACTAGCGGTGACTACAATGAGCAGTTCTTC
once,TRBV5-5,TRBJ2-7,.,CASSFEGNTYEQYF,TGTGCCAGCAGCTTCGAAGGTAATACCTACGAGCAGTACTTC
many,TRBV25-1,TRBJ2-7,TRBD2,CASGLAGVLDEQYF,TGTGCCAGCGGACTAGCGGGAGTTCTCGACGAGCAGTACTTC
.,TRBV6-5,TRBJ1-2,.,CASSIRRDYGYTF,TGTGCCAGCAGTATCCGACGTGACTATGGCTACACCTTC
.,TRBV12-3/TRBV12-4,TRBJ1-2,.,CASSLHNYGYTF,TGTGCCAGCAGTTTACACAACTATGGCTACACCTTC
.,TRBV25-1,TRBJ1-1,TRBD1,CASSDRDRNTEAFF,TGTGCCAGCAGTGACCGGGACAGAAACACTGAAGCTTTCTTT
.,TRBV3-1/TRBV3-2,TRBJ1-2,TRBD1,CASSQDLSGTGRNYGYTF,TGTGCCAGCAGCCAAGATTTATCCGGGACAGGGCGAAACTATGGCTACACCTTC
few,TRBV12-3/TRBV12-4,TRBJ1-5,TRBD1,CASRRTGDQPQHF,TGTGCCAGCAGAAGGACAGGGGATCAGCCCCAGCATTTT
.,TRBV19,TRBJ1-5,.,CASSISRQAPEPQHF,TGTGCCAGTAGTATCTCGAGACAGGCCCCAGAGCCCCAGCATTTT
few,TRBV4-1,TRBJ2-7,.,CASSQANGGTEQYF,TGCGCCAGCAGCCAAGCAAACGGGGGTACCGAGCAGTACTTC
.,TRBV27,TRBJ1-6,TRBD1,CASSWDSRNSPLHF,TGTGCCAGCAGTTGGGACAGTCGGAATTCACCCCTCCACTTT
.,TRBV28,TRBJ1-2,.,CASSSPLGAPTRANYGYTF,TGTGCCAGCAGTTCGCCTCTGGGGGCGCCGACGAGAGCTAACTATGGCTACACCTTC
.,TRBV27,TRBJ1-3,.,CASSTVEPSYGNTIYF,TGTGCCAGCAGCACAGTGGAACCCTCTTATGGAAACACCATATATTTT
.,TRBV7-9,TRBJ2-3,.,CASSGDTDTQYF,TGTGCCAGCAGCGGGGACACAGATACGCAGTATTTT
.,TRBV6-2/TRBV6-3,TRBJ2-1,TRBD2,CASSYIGTSAGEQFF,TGTGCCAGCAGTTACATCGGGACTAGCGCAGGCGAGCAGTTCTTC
.,TRBV7-9,TRBJ2-2,TRBD2,CASSLSGTSGTNTGELFF,TGTGCCAGCAGCCTCTCCGGGACTAGCGGAACGAACACCGGGGAGCTGTTTTTT
.,TRBV10-2,TRBJ2-5,TRBD1,CASSESAGGKTQYF,TGCGCCAGCAGTGAGAGCGCAGGGGGCAAGACCCAGTACTTC
few,TRBV28,TRBJ1-5,.,CASSFQGIGSNQPQHF,TGTGCCAGCAGTTTTCAGGGGATAGGGAGCAATCAGCCCCAGCATTTT
few,TRBV27,TRBJ1-2,.,CASSDRGDGYTF,TGTGCCAGCAGTGACAGAGGCGATGGCTACACCTTC
.,TRBV24-1,TRBJ1-1,TRBD1,CATSDTGGNTEAFF,TGTGCCACCAGTGATACAGGGGGGAACACTGAAGCTTTCTTT
.,TRBV6-5,TRBJ2-3,TRBD2,CASSYSLLAGADTQYF,TGTGCCAGCAGTTACTCGTTACTAGCGGGCGCAGATACGCAGTATTTT
.,TRBV5-1,TRBJ1-6,.,CASRPNTGTYNSPLHF,TGCGCCAGCAGGCCCAATACAGGAACCTATAATTCACCCCTCCACTTT
.,TRBV29-1,TRBJ1-1,.,CRGGTDNTEAFF,TGCAGGGGTGGGACCGATAACACTGAAGCTTTCTTT
.,TRBV7-6,TRBJ2-7,TRBD1,CASSFTGVYEQYF,TGTGCCAGCAGCTTTACAGGGGTCTACGAGCAGTACTTC
.,TRBV5-1,TRBJ1-3,TRBD1,CASSPGQGAGFGNTIYF,TGCGCCAGCAGCCCAGGACAGGGGGCAGGTTTTGGAAACACCATATATTTT
.,TRBV19,TRBJ2-7,.,CASSITPSSYEQYF,TGTGCCAGTAGTATTACCCCGAGCTCCTACGAGCAGTACTTC
.,TRBV2,TRBJ2-6,.,CASRIAGGISGANVLTF,TGTGCCAGCAGGATCGCAGGGGGGATCTCTGGGGCCAACGTCCTGACTTTC
.,TRBV6-1,TRBJ2-1,TRBD2,CASSEASGGANEQFF,TGTGCCAGCAGTGAAGCTAGCGGGGGGGCCAATGAGCAGTTCTTC
once,TRBV4-1,TRBJ1-2,.,CASSQGDLAGYGYTF,TGCGCCAGCAGCCAGGGGGACCTTGCTGGCTATGGCTACACCTTC